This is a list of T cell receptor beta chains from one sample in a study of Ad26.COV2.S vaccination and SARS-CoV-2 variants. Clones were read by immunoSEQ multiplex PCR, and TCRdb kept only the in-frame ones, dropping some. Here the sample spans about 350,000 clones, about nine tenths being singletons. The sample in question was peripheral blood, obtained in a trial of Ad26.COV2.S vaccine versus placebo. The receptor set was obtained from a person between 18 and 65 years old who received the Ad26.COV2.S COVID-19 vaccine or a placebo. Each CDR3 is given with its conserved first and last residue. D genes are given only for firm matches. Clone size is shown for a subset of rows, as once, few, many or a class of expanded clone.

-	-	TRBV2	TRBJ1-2	CASSDIGGPRSDGYTF	TGTGCCAGCAGCGACATAGGGGGGCCGCGAAGTGATGGCTACACCTTC
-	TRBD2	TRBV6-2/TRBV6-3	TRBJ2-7	CASSYSTSGGAEQYF	TGTGCCAGCAGTTACTCGACTAGCGGGGGGGCCGAGCAGTACTTC
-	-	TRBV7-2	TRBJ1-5	CASSLWGSNQPQHF	TGTGCCAGCAGCTTATGGGGGAGCAATCAGCCCCAGCATTTT
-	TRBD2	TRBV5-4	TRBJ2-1	CASSFEGTSGSNEQFF	TGTGCCAGCAGCTTCGAAGGGACTAGCGGGAGCAATGAGCAGTTCTTC
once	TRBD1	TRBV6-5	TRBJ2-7	CASSVTGVYEQYF	TGTGCCAGCAGCGTGACAGGGGTGTACGAGCAGTACTTC
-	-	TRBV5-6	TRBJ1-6	CASSSRLYSRNNSPLHF	TGTGCCAGCAGCTCCCGTCTATACTCCAGAAATAATTCACCCCTCCACTTT
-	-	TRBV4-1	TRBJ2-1	CASSLEATNEQFF	TGCGCCAGCAGCCTGGAAGCGACCAATGAGCAGTTCTTC
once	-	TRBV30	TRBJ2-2	CAWSVTGTGELFF	TGTGCCTGGAGTGTTACCGGGACCGGGGAGCTGTTTTTT
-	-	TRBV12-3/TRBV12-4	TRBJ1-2	CASSRDSFYGYTF	TGTGCCAGCAGTCGCGACAGTTTCTATGGCTACACCTTC
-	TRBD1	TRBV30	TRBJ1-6	CAWSATGFRPLHF	TGTGCCTGGAGTGCGACAGGGTTTAGGCCCCTCCACTTT
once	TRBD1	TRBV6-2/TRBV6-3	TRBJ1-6	CASSRQGTLDSPLHF	TGTGCCAGCAGCCGACAGGGTACCTTGGATTCACCCCTCCACTTT
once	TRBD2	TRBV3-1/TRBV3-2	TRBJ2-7	CASKLSGSSYEQYF	TGTGCCAGCAAACTGAGCGGGAGTTCCTACGAGCAGTACTTC
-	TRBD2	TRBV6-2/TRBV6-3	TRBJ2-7	CASSLEGEGSYEQYF	TGTGCCAGCAGTTTGGAAGGGGAGGGTTCCTACGAGCAGTACTTC
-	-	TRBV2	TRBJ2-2	CASRIGSNTGELFF	TGTGCCAGCAGGATAGGATCGAACACCGGGGAGCTGTTTTTT
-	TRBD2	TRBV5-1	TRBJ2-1	CASSSGTSGRWGDNEQFF	TGCGCCAGCAGCTCCGGGACTAGCGGGAGGTGGGGGGACAATGAGCAGTTCTTC
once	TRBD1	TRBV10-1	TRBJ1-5	CASNLNRTGHSNQPQHF	TGCGCCAGCAATTTAAATAGGACAGGACATAGCAATCAGCCCCAGCATTTT
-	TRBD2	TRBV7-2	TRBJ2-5	CASSPLRTSGEETQYF	TGTGCCAGCAGCCCTTTACGGACTAGCGGGGAAGAGACCCAGTACTTC
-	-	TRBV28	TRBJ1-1	CASSSIGQMNTEAFF	TGTGCCAGCAGTTCTATCGGACAAATGAACACTGAAGCTTTCTTT
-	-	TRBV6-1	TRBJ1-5	CASSELGGAVNQPQHF	TGTGCCAGCAGTGAACTTGGGGGCGCGGTTAATCAGCCCCAGCATTTT
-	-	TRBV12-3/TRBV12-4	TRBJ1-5	CASSLMSNQPQHF	TGTGCCAGCAGCCTAATGAGCAATCAGCCCCAGCATTTT
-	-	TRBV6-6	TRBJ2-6	CASTTTSAGANVLTF	TGTGCCAGCACTACAACATCCGCTGGGGCCAACGTCCTGACTTTC
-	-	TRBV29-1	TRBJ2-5	CSVEGGETQYF	TGCAGCGTTGAAGGGGGGGAGACCCAGTACTTC
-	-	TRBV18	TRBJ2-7	CASSPSPNSGSYEQYF	TGTGCCAGCTCACCATCTCCTAACAGTGGGTCCTACGAGCAGTACTTC
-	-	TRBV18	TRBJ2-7	CASSPLKGQGEQYF	TGTGCCAGCTCACCGCTCAAGGGGCAGGGCGAACAGTACTTC
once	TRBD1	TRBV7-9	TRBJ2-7	CASRRPPQQGASGEQYF	TGTGCCAGCAGGCGCCCTCCTCAACAGGGGGCATCGGGAGAGCAGTACTTC
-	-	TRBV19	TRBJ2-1	CASSVGTYNEQFF	TGTGCCAGTAGTGTCGGGACATACAATGAGCAGTTCTTC
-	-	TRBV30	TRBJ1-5	CAWSVRGGNQPQHF	TGTGCCTGGAGTGTGAGGGGAGGTAATCAGCCCCAGCATTTT
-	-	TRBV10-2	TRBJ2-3	CASRNSPGLSSDTQYF	TGCGCCAGCAGGAATTCTCCGGGATTAAGCTCAGATACGCAGTATTTT
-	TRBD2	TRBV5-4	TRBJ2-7	CASSLAGLGSGVF	TGTGCCAGCAGCTTGGCCGGTTTAGGTAGCGGGGTATTC
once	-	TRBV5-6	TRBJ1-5	CASSLWALSNQPQHF	TGTGCCAGCAGCTTGTGGGCTTTAAGCAATCAGCCCCAGCATTTT
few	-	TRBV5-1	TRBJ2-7	CASSSRGLTYEQYF	TGCGCCAGCAGCTCAAGGGGCCTCACCTACGAGCAGTACTTC
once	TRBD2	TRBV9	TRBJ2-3	CASSVSGRGTDTQYF	TGTGCCAGCAGCGTATCGGGGAGGGGCACAGATACGCAGTATTTT
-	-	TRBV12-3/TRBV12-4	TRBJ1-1	CASVLGGLTEAFF	TGTGCCAGCGTCTTAGGGGGGCTCACTGAAGCTTTCTTT
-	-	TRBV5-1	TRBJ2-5	CASSLGQETQYF	TGCGCCAGCAGCTTGGGCCAAGAGACCCAGTACTTC
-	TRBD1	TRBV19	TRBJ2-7	CASKTGGHEQYF	TGTGCCAGTAAAACAGGGGGTCACGAGCAGTACTTC
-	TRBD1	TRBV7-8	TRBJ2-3	CASTHRGNGYTDTQYF	TGTGCCAGCACCCACAGGGGCAACGGGTACACAGATACGCAGTATTTT
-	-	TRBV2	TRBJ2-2	CASGGTGGTGELFF	TGTGCCAGCGGGGGGACTGGGGGGACCGGGGAGCTGTTTTTT
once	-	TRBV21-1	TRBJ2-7	CASSSDREEGALAYEQYF	TGTGCCAGCAGCAGTGACAGGGAAGAGGGGGCGTTAGCCTACGAGCAGTACTTC
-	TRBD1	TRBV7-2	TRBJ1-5	CASSPGQGARQPQHF	TGTGCCAGCAGCCCGGGACAGGGGGCGCGTCAGCCCCAGCATTTT
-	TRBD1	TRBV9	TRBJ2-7	CASSPGTGPREQYF	TGTGCCAGCAGCCCAGGGACAGGGCCTAGGGAGCAGTACTTC
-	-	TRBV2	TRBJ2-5	CASSEARGPKTQYF	TGTGCCAGCAGTGAAGCGCGGGGCCCCAAGACCCAGTACTTC
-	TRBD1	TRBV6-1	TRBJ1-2	CASSETRGGGSYTF	TGTGCCAGCAGTGAAACGCGAGGGGGCGGTAGCTACACCTTC